Below, one T cell receptor beta chain is given with its context. The record originates from a study of T cells after posttransplantation cyclophosphamide. Trimming shortened V by 6 bases and J by 2 bases, and 13 bases separated the two germline ends. The length of the CDR3 is 14 residues. Germline assignment: CDR1 MNHEY and CDR2 SMNVEV (reference sequence). Profiling relied on immunoSEQ multiplex PCR, and the TCRdb table lists in-frame clones only, not all of them. The sample includes roughly 11,000 clones, roughly four fifths seen only once; the top ten take roughly 3.7%. Sampled 1 year posttransplant, controls received myeloablative marrow transplants, methotrexate and a calcineurin inhibitor.

The input for sequencing was PBMCs, taken about 370 days after allogeneic stem cell transplant with calcineurin inhibitor and methotrexate. This TCR derives from a young adult male patient who received an allogeneic stem cell transplant from an unrelated donor, was CMV-positive, and had acute GVHD only. Some T cells may be supplied by the graft donor. The chain recombines TRBV27 with TRBJ1-1; possible D gene TRBD1, 6 bases. The CDR3 is CASRMGQTNTEAFF. For the CDR3, the DNA is TGTGCCAGCAGGATGGGACAAACAAACACTGAAGCTTTCTTT.